This TCR beta chain emerged from a study of T cell repertoires in ileal Crohn's disease. Findings and caveats of the study: Compared with CD4 T cells, sorted CD8 cells carried more expanded clones. Every patient over 26.8% clonality showed endoscopic recurrence.

Eligibility required adulthood, ileal or ileocolonic Crohn's disease and indicated ileocolonic resection. Per the germline V gene, CDR1 is KGHSH and CDR2 is LQKENI. Trimming removed 2 bases at V and 5 bases at J, with 15 bases between. This CDR3 contains 15 residues. Assay: immunoSEQ multiplex PCR; the TCRdb copy retains only in-frame clones and omits some. The data hold under 20,000 clones, with around 78% observed a single time. With respect to this clone: The antigen is unknown.

The TCR sequence derives from an adult with Crohn's disease. The sequenced material came from ileal tissue. The gene calls are TRBV18 and TRBJ1-2, with D perhaps matching TRBD1 (5 bases). The CDR3 region is CASSPSSTEKYGYTF. The CDR3 nucleotides read TGTGCCAGCTCACCATCCTCGACAGAAAAATATGGCTACACCTTC.